The 29 T cell receptor beta chains reported below all come from one sample, sequenced in a study of blood T cell repertoires in COVID-19 (dated by TCRdb to the early 2020s). Library method: the immunoSEQ multiplex PCR assay. This is the immuneACCESS table as TCRdb keeps it, with only in-frame sequences that have V and J called. A part of the clones is gone; compared with another copy, unresolved V genes explain less than half, and the rest is unexplained. The sample table records about 42,000 clones; about 85% of these occur just once. Less than 15% of the sample rests with the top ten. Material: peripheral blood. All receptors come from a woman in her 70s in a cohort sampled during active COVID-19.

This chain links TRBV28 with TRBJ2-5; 7 bases line up with TRBD1. Germline-derived CDR1 and CDR2 are MDHEN and SYDVKM. The V and J ends lost 4 bases and 4 bases, in that order; junction bases with no gene match: 3. The CDR3 is made up of 13 amino acids. Here the CDR3 DNA reads TGTGCCAGCAGTTCCCCAGGGGGAGAGACCCAGTACTTC. Its translation: CASSSPGGETQYF.

Note on this clone: This clone may be a read error of a much larger clone one base away. The identical CDR3 is also encoded by other nucleotide sequences in the sample. V is TRBV6-2 or TRBV6-3 and J is TRBJ2-7, with 12 nucleotides matching TRBD2. Germline CDR1 and CDR2: MNHEY and SVGEGT. V dropped 6 bases and J dropped 4; count of bases not matched to a gene: 4. The CDR3 covers 14 residues. The CDR3 DNA sequence: TGTGCCAGCAGCCAGGGACTAGCGGGTTACGAGCAGTACTTC. Amino acids: CASSQGLAGYEQYF.

The rearrangement joins TRBV7-8 to TRBJ2-2; TRBD2 matches at 10 bases. Germline V lookup: CDR1 SGHVS, CDR2 FQNEAQ. This CDR3 region has 17 residues. The junction had 11 bases not matched to a gene; V was cut back by 5 bases and J by 5 bases. The CDR3: CASSLTSSGSSTGELFF. Here the CDR3 DNA reads TGTGCCAGCAGCCTCACCTCTAGCGGGAGTTCGACCGGGGAGCTGTTTTTT. Combining the CDR3 with reference TRBV7-8 and TRBJ2-2 gives the whole variable domain GAGVSQSPRYKVAKRGQDVALRCDPISGHVSLFWYQQALGQGPEFLTYFQNEAQLDKSGLPSDRFFAERPEGSVSTLKIQRTQQEDSAVYLCASSLTSSGSSTGELFFGEGSRLTVL.

The chain is built from TRBV27 and TRBJ2-5; TRBD2 matches 7 bases. Germline V gives CDR1 MNHEY, CDR2 SMNVEV (reference sequence). The V and J ends lost 3 bases and 4 bases, in that order; junction bases with no gene match: 5. This CDR3 spans 14 amino acids. CDR3 sequence (DNA): TGTGCCAGCAGTTTGGTCAGGGAGGGAGAGACCCAGTACTTC. Amino acids: CASSLVREGETQYF.

V usage is TRBV3-1 (or the pseudogene TRBV3-2) and J usage is TRBJ2-3; 11 nucleotides line up with TRBD2. The CDR3 extends over 18 amino acids. Unmatched junction bases numbered 9, after V lost 1 base and J lost 3 bases. CDR1 is LGHDT and CDR2 is YNNKEL in the germline V gene (reference sequence). Written as DNA, the CDR3 is TGTGCCAGCAGCCAAGCTAGCGGGAGGCTAGGTAAAACAGATACGCAGTATTTT. Protein sequence: CASSQASGRLGKTDTQYF.

The gene calls are TRBV14 and TRBJ1-2; no clear D gene. Germline V CDR1 and CDR2: SGHDN, FVKESK. The V end was cut by 0 bases, the J end by 8 bases, with 10 bases between. This CDR3 is 13 amino acids long. The CDR3 coding sequence is TGTGCCAGCAGCCAAGATAGTCCTTGGGGCTACACCTTC. Protein sequence: CASSQDSPWGYTF. The complete variable domain, with remaining parts taken from reference TRBV14 and TRBJ1-2, reads EAGVTQFPSHSVIEKGQTVTLRCDPISGHDNLYWYRRVMGKEIKFLLHFVKESKQDESGMPNNRFLAERTGGTYSTLKVQPAELEDSGVYFCASSQDSPWGYTFGSGTRLTVV.

The sample holds many counts of this clone. The chain has TRBV6-1 and TRBJ2-7, with D possibly matching TRBD1 (6 bases). The germline V gene encodes CDR1 MNHNS and CDR2 SASEGT. CDR3 length: 15 residues. Trimming shortened V by 0 bases and J by 4 bases, and 13 bases separated the two germline ends. The CDR3 nucleotides are TGTGCCAGCAGTGAAGCTCCGCAGGGGTCTTACGAGCAGTACTTC. The encoded protein is CASSEAPQGSYEQYF.

This clone was counted a few times. The chain is built from TRBV30 and TRBJ2-6; TRBD2 agrees at 14 bases. The CDR3 covers 19 residues. With 3 bases clipped from V and 5 bases from J, the junction kept 12 bases outside the gene matches. The germline V gene encodes CDR1 GTSNPN and CDR2 SVGIG (reference sequence). CDR3 region: CAWSLLYGTSGSRANVLTF. CDR3 DNA sequence: TGTGCCTGGAGCCTCTTATATGGGACTAGCGGGAGCAGGGCCAACGTCCTGACTTTC.

This clone was seen only once. The chain employs TRBV10-1 and TRBJ2-1; the match to TRBD1 covers 9 bases. Germline values: CDR1 WNHNN, CDR2 SYGVQD (reference sequence). The length of the CDR3 is 17 residues. V shed 7 bases, J shed 5 bases, and the junction held 15 bases outside the gene matches. The CDR3: CASIRPGTGRGDNEQFF. The CDR3, as DNA: TGCGCCAGCATTCGTCCCGGGACAGGGCGTGGGGACAATGAGCAGTTCTTC.

This clone occurred once. This chain uses TRBV19 with TRBJ2-3, with 15 bases that match TRBD2. The CDR3 consists of 17 residues. CDR1 is LNHDA and CDR2 is SQIVND in the germline V gene (reference sequence). The J segment lost 5 bases and the V segment lost 5 bases, leaving 8 bases of the junction unmatched. CDR3 bases: TGTGCCAGTAGTCCACGGACTAGCGGGAGGGTGATAGATACGCAGTATTTT. It specifies CASSPRTSGRVIDTQYF.

This clone was observed a single time. The rearrangement uses TRBV9 and TRBJ2-5, with D perhaps TRBD2 (5 bases). Looked up from germline, CDR1 is SGDLS and CDR2 is YYNGEE. Trimming took 1 base from V and 5 from J, leaving 15 bases between them. The CDR3 extends over 15 amino acids. The CDR3 DNA reads as TGTGCCAGCAGCGTATCCGGGGAGACCCGGGAGACCCAGTACTTC. This codes for CASSVSGETRETQYF.

The chain is built from TRBV6-4 and TRBJ1-1, with TRBD1 matching 7 bases. This CDR3 comprises 14 residues. Germline assignment: CDR1 MRHNA and CDR2 SNTAGT. Losses at the gene ends were 5 bases for V and 1 base for J; bases not matched to a gene: 4. This chain's CDR3 is CASSSGTANTEAFF. In DNA form, the CDR3 reads TGTGCCAGCAGTTCCGGGACAGCGAACACTGAAGCTTTCTTT.

J is TRBJ2-5 and V is TRBV28; weak D call: TRBD1 (6 bases). V gave up 5 bases and J gave up 2 bases, with 21 bases separating them. This CDR3 has 17 amino acids. Germline CDR1 is MDHEN and CDR2 is SYDVKM. The chain's CDR3 is CASSRPPDSPQQETQYF. CDR3 sequence (DNA): TGTGCCAGCAGTCGGCCCCCGGACAGTCCGCAACAAGAGACCCAGTACTTC.

This clone was seen once. The CDR3 DNA reads TGTGCCATCAGTGACCCTGGACACCCAGGGCCGACTAGCGGGAAGGTTGGTGGCGGGGAGCTGTTTTTT. This encodes CAISDPGHPGPTSGKVGGGELFF. The J gene is TRBJ2-2, the V gene TRBV10-3; TRBD2 matches at 11 bases. With 3 bases clipped from V and 7 bases from J, the junction kept 28 bases outside the gene matches. The germline V gene encodes CDR1 ENHRY and CDR2 SYGVKD. This CDR3 is built from 23 residues.

This clone occurred a few times. This chain's CDR3 is CASSFQGRGYTF. The CDR3 bases are TGTGCCAGCAGCTTCCAGGGGAGAGGCTACACCTTC. This chain connects TRBV7-2 to TRBJ1-2; D possibly corresponds to TRBD1 (6 bases). CDR1 SGHTA and CDR2 FQGNSA come from the germline V gene. The CDR3 has 12 residues. Trimming took 3 bases from V and 8 from J, leaving 10 bases between them.

This chain connects TRBV5-1 to TRBJ2-3; TRBD1 matches 8 bases. The trim removed 4 bases at V and 3 bases at J, leaving 19 bases unmatched. Germline CDR1 SGHRS, CDR2 YFSETQ. The CDR3 sequence is 19 residues long. This chain's CDR3 is CASSPLLQTGGGRTDTQYF. The CDR3 DNA sequence: TGCGCCAGCAGCCCATTGCTCCAAACAGGGGGTGGAAGGACAGATACGCAGTATTTT. The full variable domain, in which reference TRBV5-1 and TRBJ2-3 provide the parts outside the CDR3, is KAGVTQTPRYLIKTRGQQVTLSCSPISGHRSVSWYQQTPGQGLQFLFEYFSETQRNKGNFPGRFSGRQFSNSRSEMNVSTLELGDSALYLCASSPLLQTGGGRTDTQYFGPGTRLTVL.

The chain carries TRBV20-1 and TRBJ2-7; D might be TRBD2 (5 bases). CDR3 length: 15 amino acids. CDR1 and CDR2 from the germline V gene are DFQATT and SNEGSKA (reference sequence). V was pared by 3 bases and J by 0 bases, with 15 bases between. CDR3 amino acids: CSASVQSGSSYEQYF. The CDR3 DNA reads TGCAGTGCTAGTGTGCAGAGCGGTAGCTCCTACGAGCAGTACTTC.

In nucleotides, the CDR3 is TGTGCCAGCAGCTTGCGTTTTAAGCTTAACACAGATACGCAGTATTTT. Translating it yields CASSLRFKLNTDTQYF. The chain links TRBV5-6 to TRBJ2-3; no firm D call. V was clipped by 1 base and J by 2 bases, with 14 bases between them. The CDR3 has 16 amino acids. Germline V gives CDR1 SGHDT, CDR2 YYEEEE.

This clone appeared once. The rearrangement uses TRBV28 and TRBJ2-7, with 9 nucleotides matching TRBD1. The CDR3 sequence is 18 residues long. The ends lost 3 bases at V and 3 bases at J; junction bases unmatched: 15. Germline-derived CDR1 and CDR2 are MDHEN and SYDVKM. The DNA of the CDR3 is TGTGCCAGCAGTTTGGACCGGGACAGGGTGGCTGGCGACTACGAGCAGTACTTC. This gives the protein CASSLDRDRVAGDYEQYF.

This chain joins TRBV29-1 and TRBJ1-2, with D tentatively TRBD1 (5 bases). Germline V gives CDR1 SQVTM, CDR2 ANQGSEA. Trimming took off 7 bases at V and 7 bases at J, with 19 bases between the two ends. The length of the CDR3 is 13 residues. Here the CDR3 reads CSDVGVGGTGYTF. The CDR3 region has the DNA TGCAGCGACGTGGGGGTCGGGGGTACTGGCTACACCTTC.

The rearrangement joins TRBV11-3 to TRBJ2-3; D remains ambiguous. V gave up 1 base and J gave up 5 bases, with 10 bases separating them. The CDR3 totals 14 residues. CDR1 is SGHNT and CDR2 is YENEEA in the germline V gene. CDR3 sequence reads: CASSLGSRVDTQYF. For the CDR3, the DNA is TGTGCCAGCAGCTTAGGTAGCCGTGTAGATACGCAGTATTTT.

The CDR3 protein is CASSLGGPSNEQFF. The DNA for the CDR3 is TGTGCCAGCAGCTTAGGGGGCCCCAGCAATGAGCAGTTCTTC. This chain connects TRBV7-2 to TRBJ2-1, with D possibly matching TRBD1 (5 bases). The V gene's germline CDR1 is SGHTA and CDR2 FQGNSA. V lost 1 base to trimming and J lost 6 bases, with 10 bases between them. The CDR3 consists of 14 residues. Combining the CDR3 with reference TRBV7-2 and TRBJ2-1 gives the whole variable domain GAGVSQSPSNKVTEKGKDVELRCDPISGHTALYWYRQSLGQGLEFLIYFQGNSAPDKSGLPSDRFSAERTGGSVSTLTIQRTQQEDSAVYLCASSLGGPSNEQFFGPGTRLTVL.

This rearrangement joins TRBV25-1 to TRBJ2-3; 12 bases are a match to TRBD1. CDR1 is MGHDK, CDR2 SYGVNS, per germline. The CDR3 totals 17 residues. The ends lost 6 bases at V and 0 bases at J; junction bases unmatched: 7. The CDR3 sequence is CASSKGDRGRSTDTQYF. The CDR3 DNA sequence: TGTGCCAGCAGCAAAGGGGACAGGGGGCGCAGCACAGATACGCAGTATTTT.

The chain employs TRBV2 and TRBJ1-1, with 7 bases identical to TRBD1. From germline, CDR1 is SNHLY and CDR2 FYNNEI. Trimming took 4 bases from V and 0 from J; bases not matched to a gene: 5. The CDR3 has 15 amino acids. CDR3 in DNA: TGTGCCAGCAGTGCTCCGGGACAGATGAACACTGAAGCTTTCTTT. As protein: CASSAPGQMNTEAFF.

This clone was counted once. The chain carries TRBV6-2 or TRBV6-3 and TRBJ2-2; 10 bases map to TRBD1. The ends lost 4 bases at V and 3 bases at J; junction bases unmatched: 2. Germline V gives CDR1 MNHEY, CDR2 SVGEGT. The CDR3 has 15 amino acids. The DNA for the CDR3 is TGTGCCAGCAGTTCGGGACAGGGGTACACCGGGGAGCTGTTTTTT. Translated, it gives CASSSGQGYTGELFF.

The V call is TRBV5-1, the J call TRBJ2-3; 8 nucleotides line up with TRBD2. The ends lost 9 bases at V and 0 bases at J; junction bases unmatched: 15. The CDR3 spans 17 residues. CDR1 SGHRS and CDR2 YFSETQ come from the germline V gene. Here the CDR3 DNA reads TGCGCCACCAGGGAGGGACTAGGGGACCAAAGCACAGATACGCAGTATTTT. Translated: CATREGLGDQSTDTQYF.

The gene calls are TRBV5-1 and TRBJ2-2; TRBD2 matches 7 bases. J lost 5 bases, V lost 7 bases, and 20 bases had no gene match. The CDR3 sequence is 18 residues long. Germline CDR1 SGHRS, CDR2 YFSETQ. The CDR3 nucleotides are TGCGCCAGCTTAAACTCCGATGAGACTAGCTCGTGGACCGGGGAGCTGTTTTTT. Its protein is CASLNSDETSSWTGELFF.

The chain is built from TRBV5-1 and TRBJ1-2, with D maybe TRBD1 (5 bases). V shed 4 bases and J shed 5 bases, with 12 bases lying between them. There are 13 residues in the CDR3. Per the germline V gene, CDR1 is SGHRS and CDR2 is YFSETQ. For the CDR3, the DNA is TGCGCCAGCAGCCCGGACAACTCATATGGCTACACCTTC. Translating it yields CASSPDNSYGYTF.

The chain joins TRBV7-2 to TRBJ2-2, with D possibly matching TRBD2 (5 bases). Germline CDR1 SGHTA, CDR2 FQGNSA. With 3 bases removed from V and 4 bases from J, the gap between germline ends came to 12 bases. The CDR3 totals 15 residues. CDR3 sequence: CASSFHSGSTGELFF. In DNA form, the CDR3 reads TGTGCCAGCAGCTTTCACTCGGGGAGCACCGGGGAGCTGTTTTTT. Looking up the rest from reference TRBV7-2 and TRBJ2-2 gives the full variable domain: GAGVSQSPSNKVTEKGKDVELRCDPISGHTALYWYRQSLGQGLEFLIYFQGNSAPDKSGLPSDRFSAERTGGSVSTLTIQRTQQEDSAVYLCASSFHSGSTGELFFGEGSRLTVL.